Following are 15 T cell receptor beta chains from one sample sequenced in a study of T cell responses to AZD1222 COVID-19 vaccine. Repertoires were generated with immunoSEQ multiplex PCR, while TCRdb's copy carries only in-frame clones and drops some. This sample carries 79,000 or so clones, roughly 87% of them seen once, and the ten largest clones take 5.3%. This material consisted of peripheral blood, taken 28 days after the second AZD1222 dose. Every receptor here comes from an adult who received the AZD1222 COVID-19 vaccine.

The chain carries TRBV4-1 and TRBJ2-3, with 8 nucleotides matching TRBD1. The length of the CDR3 is 17 residues. Germline trimming cut 0 bases from V and 5 bases from J; bases unmatched to any gene: 10. CDR1 is MGHRA and CDR2 is YSYEKL in the germline V gene. The CDR3 reads CASSQDWSRGLVDTQYF. In nucleotides, the CDR3 is TGCGCCAGCAGCCAAGATTGGTCCAGGGGGCTTGTAGATACGCAGTATTTT.

This clone was seen a single time. The CDR3 bases are TGCGCCAGCAGTCAAGGGACAGGAGCAGGTACGCAGTATTTT. It encodes CASSQGTGAGTQYF. This rearrangement joins TRBV23-1 to TRBJ2-3, with 8 bases aligning to TRBD1. TRBV23-1 is designated an ORF whose function remains uncertain. The CDR3 length is 14 residues. Trimming removed 2 bases from V and 8 bases from J; junction bases left unmatched: 6.

This rearrangement joins TRBV30 to TRBJ1-1; TRBD1 might be the D (5 bases). This CDR3 spans 16 amino acids. V was shortened by 2 bases and J by 3 bases, with 19 bases between the two germline ends. Germline V gene lookup returns CDR1 GTSNPN and CDR2 SVGIG (reference sequence). This CDR3 is CAWSIGWGGRYTEAFF. CDR3 DNA: TGTGCCTGGAGTATAGGTTGGGGGGGTAGGTACACTGAAGCTTTCTTT.

The genes are TRBV30 and TRBJ1-6; 12 bases agree with TRBD1. The CDR3 totals 15 residues. Germline CDR1 reads GTSNPN; CDR2 reads SVGIG (reference sequence). V shed 8 bases, J shed 8 bases, and the junction held 10 bases outside the gene matches. This chain's CDR3 is CARPGQGARDSPLHF. The CDR3 DNA follows: TGTGCCCGTCCGGGACAGGGGGCGCGGGATTCACCCCTCCACTTT.

This chain links TRBV9 with TRBJ2-7; 10 bases match TRBD1. Germline assignment: CDR1 SGDLS and CDR2 YYNGEE. The CDR3 covers 15 residues. The junction had 2 bases not matched to a gene; V was cut back by 0 bases and J by 2 bases. CDR3 DNA sequence: TGTGCCAGCAGCGTAGCTGGGACAGGGGCCTACGAGCAGTACTTC. As protein: CASSVAGTGAYEQYF.

The chain has TRBV19 and TRBJ2-4; D is uncertain. Germline-derived CDR1 and CDR2 are LNHDA and SQIVND (reference sequence). V was trimmed by 5 bases and J by 6 bases, leaving 14 bases between them. This CDR3 has 14 amino acids. This chain's CDR3 is CASSDRALGNIQYF. The CDR3 coding sequence is TGTGCCAGTAGTGATCGGGCTCTCGGAAACATTCAGTACTTC.

The chain has TRBV2 and TRBJ2-5, with TRBD2 matching 10 bases. Germline V gives CDR1 SNHLY, CDR2 FYNNEI. After removal of 1 base from V and 5 bases from J, the junction contained 13 bases not matched to a gene. The CDR3 spans 18 residues. The CDR3 loop reads CASSEEPLGAGGRETQYF. CDR3 nucleotides: TGTGCCAGCAGTGAAGAGCCCCTCGGAGCGGGGGGGCGGGAGACCCAGTACTTC.

The CDR3 DNA is TGCGCCAGCAGCCCCCTAGCGGGGGGGAACACCGGGGAGCTGTTTTTT. Protein sequence: CASSPLAGGNTGELFF. The rearrangement links TRBV4-3 to TRBJ2-2; 11 bases agree with TRBD2. CDR1 and CDR2 (germline): LGHNA, YSLEER. The trim removed 4 bases at V and 1 base at J, leaving 2 bases unmatched. The length of the CDR3 is 16 residues.

V and J are TRBV7-3 and TRBJ2-1; the match to TRBD2 covers 7 bases. Germline-derived CDR1 and CDR2 are SGHTA and FQGTGA. V gave up 2 bases and J gave up 5 bases; unmatched junction bases: 9. The CDR3 is 16 residues long. The CDR3 reads CASSLLAGGKNNEQFF. CDR3 in DNA: TGTGCCAGCAGCTTACTAGCCGGGGGGAAGAACAATGAGCAGTTCTTC.

V and J are TRBV4-2 and TRBJ1-2; D gene ambiguous. The CDR3 has 15 amino acids. The germline CDR1 and CDR2 sequences are LGHNA and YNFKEQ. V shed 0 bases and J shed 3 bases, with 11 bases lying between them. Here the CDR3 reads CASSQDLGIYYGYTF. The CDR3 bases are TGTGCCAGCAGCCAAGATTTGGGGATCTACTATGGCTACACCTTC.

In DNA, the CDR3 is TGTGCCAGCAGGTCATTTAGCTCCTACAATGAGCAGTTCTTC. Translating gives CASRSFSSYNEQFF. V gene TRBV11-2 combines with J gene TRBJ2-1; D is ambiguous. Germline V gene data show CDR1 as SGHAT and CDR2 as FQNNGV. V lost 6 bases and J 0 bases, leaving 9 bases between the germline ends. The CDR3 extends over 14 amino acids.

The chain is built from TRBV7-3 and TRBJ2-2; the match to TRBD2 covers 12 bases. With V trimmed by 6 bases and J by 6 bases, 5 bases remained unmatched. Germline V gene sequence: CDR1 SGHTA, CDR2 FQGTGA. The CDR3 is made up of 15 amino acids. CDR3 sequence reads: CASSSSGGAPGELFF. The CDR3 coding sequence is TGTGCCAGCAGTTCTAGCGGGGGGGCCCCCGGGGAGCTGTTTTTT.

The genes are TRBV14 and TRBJ2-1, with D maybe TRBD1 (6 bases). This CDR3 is built from 14 residues. Trimming left V 4 bases short and J 4 bases short, with 11 bases between. Germline V CDR1 and CDR2: SGHDN, FVKESK. CDR3 amino acids: CASSRTETYNEQFF. For the CDR3, the DNA is TGTGCCAGCAGCCGGACAGAGACTTACAATGAGCAGTTCTTC. Together with reference TRBV14 and TRBJ2-1, the CDR3 gives the full variable domain: EAGVTQFPSHSVIEKGQTVTLRCDPISGHDNLYWYRRVMGKEIKFLLHFVKESKQDESGMPNNRFLAERTGGTYSTLKVQPAELEDSGVYFCASSRTETYNEQFFGPGTRLTVL.

V is TRBV6-5 and J is TRBJ2-7, with no clear D. The V and J ends lost 5 bases and 2 bases respectively, with 13 bases between them. Per the germline V gene, CDR1 is MNHEY and CDR2 is SVGAGI. The CDR3 loop spans 14 amino acids. The CDR3 region has the DNA TGTGCCAGCAGTCCGATAGGCAGCCCCTACGAGCAGTACTTC. Protein product: CASSPIGSPYEQYF.

The chain couples TRBV15 to TRBJ1-2; the match to TRBD1 covers 8 bases. Germline V gene data show CDR1 as LNHNV and CDR2 as YYDKDF (reference sequence). The V segment lost 5 bases and the J segment 3 bases; nucleotides outside the gene matches: 5. The CDR3 is 14 residues long. The CDR3 coding sequence is TGTGCCACCAGCGGAGGGACAGGACACTATGGCTACACCTTC. Translation gives CATSGGTGHYGYTF.